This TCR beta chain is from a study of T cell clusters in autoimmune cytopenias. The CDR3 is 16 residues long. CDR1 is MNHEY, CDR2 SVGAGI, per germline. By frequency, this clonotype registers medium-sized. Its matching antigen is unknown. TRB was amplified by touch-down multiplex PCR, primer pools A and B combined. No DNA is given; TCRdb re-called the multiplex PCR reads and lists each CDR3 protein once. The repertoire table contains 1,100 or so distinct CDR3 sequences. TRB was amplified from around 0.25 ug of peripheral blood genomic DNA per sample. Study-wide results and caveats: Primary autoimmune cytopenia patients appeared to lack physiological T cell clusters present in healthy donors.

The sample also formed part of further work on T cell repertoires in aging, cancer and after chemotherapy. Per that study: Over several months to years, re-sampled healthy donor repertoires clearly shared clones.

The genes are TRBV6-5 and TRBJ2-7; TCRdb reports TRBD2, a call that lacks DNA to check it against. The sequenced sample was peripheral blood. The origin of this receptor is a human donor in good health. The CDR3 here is CASRSGGTSNAHEQYF.